Sequencing of this TCR beta chain was carried out in a study of Ad26.COV2.S vaccination and SARS-CoV-2 variants. The treatment denotes: around 19 received Ad26.COV2.S at low or high dose, single or two shots; about 5 received placebo; per-sample allocation not given. On day 63 after the first injection, vaccine and placebo recipients gave samples. Wuhan-strain SARS-CoV-2 spike was expressed by the Ad26 vector that made up the vaccine. Measured with immunoSEQ multiplex PCR; TCRdb has only the in-frame clones, and not every one. The sample has around 300,000 clones, around 90% seen once. This CDR3 is built from 16 residues. J gave up 4 bases and V 4 bases, and 6 bases lay outside the gene matches. Looked up from germline, CDR1 is SGHRS and CDR2 is YFSETQ.

Sequenced material: peripheral blood, taken in a trial of Ad26.COV2.S vaccine versus placebo. This chain connects TRBV5-1 to TRBJ2-2, with 11 bases aligning to TRBD2. The sequence came from a person between 18 and 59 years old who received the Ad26.COV2.S COVID-19 vaccine or a placebo. The CDR3 loop is CASSPIAGGFTGELFF. CDR3 nucleotide sequence: TGCGCCAGCAGCCCGATAGCGGGAGGGTTCACCGGGGAGCTGTTTTTT.